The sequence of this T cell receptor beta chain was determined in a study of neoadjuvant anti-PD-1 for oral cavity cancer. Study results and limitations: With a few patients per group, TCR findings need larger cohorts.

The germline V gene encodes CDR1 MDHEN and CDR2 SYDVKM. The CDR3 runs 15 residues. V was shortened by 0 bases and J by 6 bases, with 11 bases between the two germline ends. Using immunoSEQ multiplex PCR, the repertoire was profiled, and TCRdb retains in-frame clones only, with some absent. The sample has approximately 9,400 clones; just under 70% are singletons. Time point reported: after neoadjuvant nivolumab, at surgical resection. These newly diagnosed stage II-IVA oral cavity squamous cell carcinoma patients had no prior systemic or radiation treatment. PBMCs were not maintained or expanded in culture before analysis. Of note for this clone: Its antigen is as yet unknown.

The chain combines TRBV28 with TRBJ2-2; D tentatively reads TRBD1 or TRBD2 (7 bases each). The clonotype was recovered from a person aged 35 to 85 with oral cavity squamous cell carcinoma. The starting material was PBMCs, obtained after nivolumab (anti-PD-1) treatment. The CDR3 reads CASSLWGGGSGELFF. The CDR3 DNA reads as TGTGCCAGCAGTTTATGGGGAGGGGGCTCCGGGGAGCTGTTTTTT.